This TCR beta chain stems from a study of blood T cell repertoires in COVID-19. Study details: T cells, B-cell-depleted T cells, or PBMCs provided the cDNA or gDNA that served as material.

Original data processing: Estimated nucleated cell counts came from reference gene primer amplification. The assay was immunoSEQ multiplex PCR, and TCRdb's table has in-frame clones only and misses some. The V and J calls and the clone size are those of that table, but D and trimming were determined from the DNA. Here the sample spans 150,000 or so clones, approximately 83% being singletons. The CDR3 extends over 17 amino acids. The junction had 8 bases not matched to a gene; V was cut back by 3 bases and J by 0 bases. In germline, CDR1 is MDHEN, CDR2 SYDVKM. The J gene is TRBJ2-5, the V gene TRBV28, with 9 bases that match TRBD2. The specimen sequenced was peripheral blood. This sequence was found in a woman aged 80 or over with acute or convalescent COVID-19. DNA of the CDR3: TGTGCCAGCAGTTTTGGGCTGTCTAGCGGGGACCAAGAGACCCAGTACTTC. It yields the protein CASSFGLSSGDQETQYF.